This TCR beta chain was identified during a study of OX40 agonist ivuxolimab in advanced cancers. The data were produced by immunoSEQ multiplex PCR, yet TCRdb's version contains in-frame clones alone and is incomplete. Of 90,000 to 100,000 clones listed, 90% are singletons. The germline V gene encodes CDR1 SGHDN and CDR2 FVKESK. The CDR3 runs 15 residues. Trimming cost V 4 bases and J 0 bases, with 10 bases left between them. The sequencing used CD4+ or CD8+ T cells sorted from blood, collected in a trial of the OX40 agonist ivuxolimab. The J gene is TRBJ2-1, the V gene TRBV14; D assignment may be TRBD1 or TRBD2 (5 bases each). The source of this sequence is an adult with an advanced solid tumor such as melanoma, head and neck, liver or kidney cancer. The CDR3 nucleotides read TGTGCCAGCAGCCGGGACCTGGGCTCCTACAATGAGCAGTTCTTC. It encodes CASSRDLGSYNEQFF.